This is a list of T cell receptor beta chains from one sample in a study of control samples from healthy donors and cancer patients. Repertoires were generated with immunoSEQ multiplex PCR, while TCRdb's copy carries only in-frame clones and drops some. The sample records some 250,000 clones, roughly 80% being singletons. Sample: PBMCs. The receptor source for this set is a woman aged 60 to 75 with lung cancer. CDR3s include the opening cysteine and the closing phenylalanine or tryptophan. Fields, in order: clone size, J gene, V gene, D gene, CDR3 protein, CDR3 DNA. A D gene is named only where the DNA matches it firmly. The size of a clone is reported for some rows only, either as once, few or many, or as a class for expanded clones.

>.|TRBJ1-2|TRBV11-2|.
CASSLATDYGYTF
TGTGCCAGCAGCTTAGCTACAGACTATGGCTACACCTTC
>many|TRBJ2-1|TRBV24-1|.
CATSDYRGASYNEQFF
TGTGCCACCAGTGATTATAGAGGGGCCTCATACAATGAGCAGTTCTTC
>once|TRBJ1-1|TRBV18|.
CASSEGITEAFF
TGTGCCAGCTCCGAGGGTATTACTGAAGCTTTCTTT
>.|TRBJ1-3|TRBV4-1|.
CASSHLLQAASGNTIYF
TGCGCCAGCAGCCATTTGCTACAGGCTGCCTCTGGAAACACCATATATTTT
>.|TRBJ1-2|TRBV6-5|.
CASRVQGGGGGYTF
TGTGCCAGCAGGGTGCAAGGAGGGGGAGGTGGCTACACCTTC
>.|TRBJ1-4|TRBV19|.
CASSDASEKLFF
TGTGCCAGTAGTGATGCATCGGAAAAACTGTTTTTT
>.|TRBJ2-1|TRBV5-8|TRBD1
CASSLFGQGYNNEQFF
TGTGCCAGCAGCTTGTTCGGACAGGGGTACAACAATGAGCAGTTCTTC
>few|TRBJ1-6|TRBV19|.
CASSFQGSPLHF
TGTGCCAGTAGTTTCCAGGGTTCACCCCTCCACTTT
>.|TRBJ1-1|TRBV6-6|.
CASSYSGEGTEAFF
TGTGCCAGCAGTTACTCTGGTGAGGGGACTGAAGCTTTCTTT
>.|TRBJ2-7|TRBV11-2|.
CASSLEGGVTEQYF
TGTGCCAGCAGCTTAGAAGGAGGGGTGACCGAGCAGTACTTC
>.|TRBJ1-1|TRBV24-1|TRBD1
CATSKTGAGTEAFF
TGTGCCACCAGTAAGACAGGGGCGGGCACTGAAGCTTTCTTT
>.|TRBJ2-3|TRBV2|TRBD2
CASSVTSGSADTQYF
TGTGCCAGCAGTGTGACTAGCGGGAGCGCAGATACGCAGTATTTT
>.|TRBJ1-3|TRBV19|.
CASRWYAAGNTIYF
TGTGCCAGTAGATGGTATGCCGCGGGAAACACCATATATTTT
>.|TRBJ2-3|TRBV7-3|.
CASSATVGGTDTQYF
TGTGCCAGCAGCGCGACAGTTGGAGGCACAGATACGCAGTATTTT
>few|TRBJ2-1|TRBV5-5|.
CASSLAPAGNEQFF
TGTGCCAGCAGCTTGGCCCCGGCGGGTAATGAGCAGTTCTTC
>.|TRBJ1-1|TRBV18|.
CASSPGNTEAFF
TGTGCCAGCTCACCGGGAAACACTGAAGCTTTCTTT
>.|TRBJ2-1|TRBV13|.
CASSTRRVLYNEQFF
TGTGCCAGCAGCACACGACGGGTCCTCTACAATGAGCAGTTCTTC
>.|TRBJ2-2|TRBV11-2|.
CASSFLPVTTGELFF
TGTGCCAGCAGCTTTTTACCAGTTACCACCGGGGAGCTGTTTTTT
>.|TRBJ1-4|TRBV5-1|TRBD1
CASSWTGRNEKLFF
TGCGCCAGCAGCTGGACAGGACGAAATGAAAAACTGTTTTTT
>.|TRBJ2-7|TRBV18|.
CASSRTASYEQYF
TGTGCCAGCTCACGGACGGCCTCCTACGAGCAGTACTTC
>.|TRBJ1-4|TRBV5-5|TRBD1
CASSRAAGQGNEKLFF
TGTGCCAGCAGCCGGGCAGCGGGACAGGGAAACGAAAAACTGTTTTTT
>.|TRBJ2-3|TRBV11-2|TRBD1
CASLDRGGTDTQYF
TGTGCCAGCCTGGACAGGGGAGGAACAGATACGCAGTATTTT
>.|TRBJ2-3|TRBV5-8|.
CASSKGQPGGPDTQYF
TGTGCCAGCAGCAAGGGACAGCCGGGAGGTCCAGATACGCAGTATTTT
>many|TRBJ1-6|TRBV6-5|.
CASNIYNSPLHF
TGTGCCAGCAATATATATAATTCACCCCTCCACTTT
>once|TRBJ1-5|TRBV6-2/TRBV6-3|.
CASSYHLDMNQPQHF
TGTGCCAGCAGTTACCATCTGGATATGAATCAGCCCCAGCATTTT
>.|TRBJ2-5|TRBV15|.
CATSRDPETQYF
TGTGCCACCAGCAGAGATCCGGAGACCCAGTACTTC
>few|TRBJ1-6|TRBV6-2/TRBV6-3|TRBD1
CASSPGTGGSGLMNSPLHF
TGTGCCAGCAGTCCCGGGACAGGGGGCTCCGGGTTGATGAATTCACCCCTCCACTTT
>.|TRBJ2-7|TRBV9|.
CASSVAPREPYEQYF
TGTGCCAGCAGCGTAGCCCCCAGGGAACCCTACGAGCAGTACTTC
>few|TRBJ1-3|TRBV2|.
CASKLGGLIGNTIYF
TGTGCCAGCAAGCTGGGGGGCCTTATAGGAAACACCATATATTTT
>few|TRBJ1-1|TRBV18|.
CASSPNFGGGNTEAFF
TGTGCCAGCTCACCGAATTTCGGGGGGGGGAACACTGAAGCTTTCTTT
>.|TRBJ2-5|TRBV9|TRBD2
CASSAQAGAQETQYF
TGTGCCAGCAGCGCACAGGCGGGAGCCCAAGAGACCCAGTACTTC
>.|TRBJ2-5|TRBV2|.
CASSVRDLRSETQYF
TGTGCCAGCAGTGTGAGGGACCTCCGGAGCGAGACCCAGTACTTC
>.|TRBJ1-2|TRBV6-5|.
CASRPYRGNYGYTF
TGTGCCAGCAGGCCATACCGGGGCAACTATGGCTACACCTTC
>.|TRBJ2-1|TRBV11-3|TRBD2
CASSHSGGLYNEQFF
TGTGCCAGCAGCCATAGCGGGGGGCTCTACAATGAGCAGTTCTTC
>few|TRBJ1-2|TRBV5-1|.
CASSPNREDYGYTF
TGCGCCAGCAGCCCCAATAGGGAGGACTATGGCTACACCTTC
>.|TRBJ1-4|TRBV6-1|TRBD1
CASSEPGQGQTRRGATNEKLFF
TGTGCCAGCAGTGAACCGGGACAGGGACAAACCCGGCGGGGGGCAACTAATGAAAAACTGTTTTTT
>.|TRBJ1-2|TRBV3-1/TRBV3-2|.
CASSQREQAYGYTF
TGTGCCAGCAGTCAAAGGGAGCAAGCTTATGGCTACACCTTC
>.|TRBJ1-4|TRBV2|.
CASTLPEKLFF
TGTGCCAGCACCTTGCCCGAAAAACTGTTTTTT
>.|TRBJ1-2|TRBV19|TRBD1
CASSRGGQGDYGYTF
TGTGCCAGTAGCCGAGGGGGACAGGGGGACTATGGCTACACCTTC
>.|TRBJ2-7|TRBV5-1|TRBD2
CASSPLAGGYEQYF
TGCGCCAGCAGCCCACTAGCGGGGGGCTACGAGCAGTACTTC
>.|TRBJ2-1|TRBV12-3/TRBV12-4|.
CASSLAGNEQFF
TGTGCCAGCAGTTTAGCGGGGAATGAGCAGTTCTTC
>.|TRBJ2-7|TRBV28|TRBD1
CASSPSGTGSLEQYF
TGTGCCAGCAGCCCATCCGGGACAGGATCCCTGGAGCAGTACTTC
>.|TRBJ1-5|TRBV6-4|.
CASSPLEPQHF
TGTGCCAGCAGCCCCCTAGAGCCCCAGCATTTT
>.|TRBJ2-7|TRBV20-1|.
CSAQGGDEQYF
TGCAGTGCACAGGGGGGGGACGAGCAGTACTTC
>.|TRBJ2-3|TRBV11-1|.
CASSHGQNSDTQYF
TGTGCCAGCAGCCATGGTCAGAATTCGGATACGCAGTATTTT
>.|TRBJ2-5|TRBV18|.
CASSPPSRAETQYF
TGTGCCAGCTCACCACCGAGCAGGGCAGAGACCCAGTACTTC
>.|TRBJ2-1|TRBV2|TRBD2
CASRRDISGGGDNEQFF
TGTGCCAGCAGGAGAGACATTAGCGGGGGGGGTGACAATGAGCAGTTCTTC
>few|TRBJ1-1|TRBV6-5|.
CASSSPGYTEAFF
TGTGCCAGCAGTTCACCAGGGTATACTGAAGCTTTCTTT
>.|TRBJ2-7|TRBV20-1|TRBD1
CSASRRDRPYEQYF
TGCAGTGCAAGTCGTCGGGACAGACCCTACGAGCAGTACTTC
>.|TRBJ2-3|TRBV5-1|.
CASSLARSTDTQYF
TGCGCCAGCAGCTTGGCCAGGTCCACAGATACGCAGTATTTT
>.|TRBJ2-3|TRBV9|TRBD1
CASSSRDRTLTF
TGTGCCAGCAGCTCCCGGGACAGAACTTTAACTTTT